The 32 T cell receptor beta chains given below trace back to one sample, sequenced in a study of regulatory T cells in long-lasting Graves disease. The TCR beta library used iRepertoire HTBI primers with Arm-PCR amplification of CDR3. TCRdb reprocessed the multiplex PCR reads with MiXCR, giving one entry per CDR3 protein. The sample lists around 340,000 distinct CDR3 sequences; about 20% were seen once. Indicated time point: persistent/refractory GD, antithyroid drugs over 5 years with positive TRAb. With RNA extracted from PBMCs as input, the TCR library was made. The starting material was peripheral blood mononuclear cells (PBMCs), obtained when the disease was refractory, from a patient treated with antithyroid drugs. These receptors all stem from a female donor with Graves disease.

At least ten counts were recorded for this clonotype. The J gene is TRBJ2-7, the V gene TRBV7-8; TRBD1 agrees at 10 bases. This CDR3 has 16 amino acids. The junction had 8 bases not matched to a gene; V was cut back by 4 bases and J by 2 bases. CDR1 is SGHVS, CDR2 FQNEAQ, per germline. This CDR3 is CASSSIGTGVPYEQYF. The DNA of the CDR3 is TGTGCCAGCAGCTCGATTGGGACAGGGGTCCCCTACGAGCAGTACTTC.

The rearrangement uses TRBV4-1 and TRBJ1-4, with TRBD1 identical over 9 bases. The length of the CDR3 is 14 residues. The V and J ends lost 6 bases and 6 bases, in that order; junction bases with no gene match: 5. Germline CDR1 reads MGHRA; CDR2 reads YSYEKL. This chain's CDR3 is CASRRTGAHEKLFF. The CDR3 nucleotides read TGCGCCAGCAGACGGACAGGGGCCCATGAAAAACTGTTTTTT.

This clonotype was found a few times. V usage is TRBV6-1 and J usage is TRBJ2-3; 9 bases are a match to TRBD1. Per germline, CDR1 MNHNS and CDR2 SASEGT. Losses at the gene ends were 5 bases for V and 3 bases for J; bases not matched to a gene: 9. The length of the CDR3 is 16 residues. The CDR3 DNA is TGTGCCAGCAGTAGACAGGGGGAACTTCGTACAGATACGCAGTATTTT. Translating it yields CASSRQGELRTDTQYF.

Points on this clonotype: A much larger clone is a single base away; this may be a read error. The gene calls are TRBV2 and TRBJ1-5; TRBD1 aligns across 7 bases. CDR3 length: 14 residues. Germline CDR1 and CDR2: SNHLY and FYNNEI. V was pared by 11 bases and J by 5 bases, with 12 bases of the junction left unmatched. In nucleotides, the CDR3 is TGTGCCGGCAATTCAGACAGGGACTATCAGCCCCAGCATTTT. This gives the protein CAGNSDRDYQPQHF.

The J gene is TRBJ2-1, the V gene TRBV30, with D possibly being TRBD2 (7 bases). The germline CDR1 and CDR2 sequences are GTSNPN and SVGIG (reference sequence). This CDR3 has 14 residues. Trimming left V 3 bases short and J 0 bases short, with 9 bases between. In DNA form, the CDR3 reads TGTGCCTGGAGGAGGGGGGGCTCCTACAATGAGCAGTTCTTC. Translated, it gives CAWRRGGSYNEQFF.

This clonotype came up many times. J is TRBJ2-7 and V is TRBV3-1; 10 bases agree with TRBD2. The CDR3 consists of 14 residues. Germline values: CDR1 LGHDT, CDR2 YNNKEL (reference sequence). The ends lost 2 bases at V and 6 bases at J; junction bases unmatched: 4. The CDR3 bases are TGTGCCAGCAGCCAACTAGCGGGGGAACGCGAGCAGTACTTC. Amino acids: CASSQLAGEREQYF.

This clonotype was observed at least ten times. J is TRBJ2-7 and V is TRBV5-1; 10 positions match TRBD2. Germline V gene data show CDR1 as SGHRS and CDR2 as YFSETQ. V shed 3 bases and J 4 bases; nucleotides not matched to a gene: 7. This CDR3 is built from 15 residues. This CDR3 is CASSSLAGAGYEQYF. DNA for the CDR3: TGCGCCAGCAGCTCGCTAGCGGGGGCAGGGTACGAGCAGTACTTC.

This clonotype was seen ten or more times. The chain has TRBV7-2 and TRBJ2-7, with TRBD2 as a possible D gene (7 bases). The length of the CDR3 is 15 residues. Trimming left V 2 bases short and J 0 bases short, with 11 bases between. Germline CDR1 reads SGHTA; CDR2 reads FQGNSA. The CDR3 reads CASSLMGGASYEQYF. CDR3 bases: TGTGCCAGCAGCTTAATGGGGGGGGCCTCCTACGAGCAGTACTTC.

This chain uses TRBV3-1 with TRBJ1-3, with D possibly being TRBD1 (5 bases). The V gene's germline CDR1 is LGHDT and CDR2 YNNKEL (reference sequence). V gave up 4 bases and J gave up 4 bases, with 20 bases separating them. The CDR3 extends over 17 amino acids. The CDR3 sequence is CASSRPLGRGPGNTIYF. The CDR3 DNA is TGTGCCAGCAGCCGTCCTCTTGGGAGGGGCCCAGGAAACACCATATATTTT. Drawing the rest from reference TRBV3-1 and TRBJ1-3, the complete variable domain is DTAVSQTPKYLVTQMGNDKSIKCEQNLGHDTMYWYKQDSKKFLKIMFSYNNKELIINETVPNRFSPKSPDKAHLNLHINSLELGDSAVYFCASSRPLGRGPGNTIYFGEGSWLTVV.

This clonotype was recorded at least ten times. V gene TRBV7-9 combines with J gene TRBJ1-2, with no clear D. V gave up 10 bases and J gave up 4 bases, with 19 bases separating them. CDR1 is SEHNR and CDR2 is FQNEAQ in the germline V gene (reference sequence). The CDR3 is 14 amino acids. CDR3 amino acids: CANEAGLPPYGYTF. The CDR3 nucleotides read TGTGCCAACGAGGCAGGACTCCCCCCCTATGGCTACACCTTC.

This clonotype has at least ten counts. The chain recombines TRBV6-5 with TRBJ2-7, with 10 bases that match TRBD1. The CDR3 totals 15 residues. The junction had 3 bases not matched to a gene; V was cut back by 2 bases and J by 2 bases. From germline, CDR1 is MNHEY and CDR2 SVGAGI. CDR3 loop: CASSYRDRGAYEQYF. In DNA form, the CDR3 reads TGTGCCAGCAGTTACCGGGACAGGGGAGCCTACGAGCAGTACTTC.

The chain couples TRBV7-3 to TRBJ2-3; D ambiguous. Trimming left V 5 bases short and J 0 bases short, with 6 bases between. Per germline, CDR1 SGHTA and CDR2 FQGTGA. The CDR3 runs 13 residues. CDR3 sequence reads: CASSGSSTDTQYF. CDR3 DNA sequence: TGTGCCAGCAGCGGGTCTAGCACAGATACGCAGTATTTT.

The chain combines TRBV5-5 with TRBJ1-5; D may be TRBD1 (5 bases). Germline V gene data show CDR1 as SGHKS and CDR2 as YYEKEE (reference sequence). Trimming removed 0 bases from V and 4 bases from J, with 14 bases in between. This CDR3 has 16 residues. CDR3 loop: CASSLGVGTKNQPQHF. The CDR3 nucleotides are TGTGCCAGCAGCTTGGGAGTCGGGACGAAGAATCAGCCCCAGCATTTT.

This clonotype was recorded at least ten times. The chain couples TRBV2 to TRBJ2-7, with D unresolved. Germline CDR1 is SNHLY and CDR2 is FYNNEI. There are 12 residues in the CDR3. With 2 bases removed from V and 3 bases from J, the gap between germline ends came to 5 bases. CDR3: CASSETLYEQYF. DNA for the CDR3: TGTGCCAGCAGTGAAACCCTCTACGAGCAGTACTTC.

At least ten counts were recorded for this clonotype. J is TRBJ1-1 and V is TRBV19; the D is unclear. Per the germline V gene, CDR1 is LNHDA and CDR2 is SQIVND (reference sequence). The V gene lost 7 bases and the J gene lost 4 bases, with 10 bases spanning the gap. This CDR3 comprises 12 residues. This chain's CDR3 is CASMGGGTEAFF. CDR3 DNA sequence: TGTGCCAGTATGGGCGGTGGCACTGAAGCTTTCTTT.

Only a few counts were recorded for this clonotype. This chain uses TRBV27 with TRBJ2-1; D might be TRBD2 (6 bases). CDR1 is MNHEY, CDR2 SMNVEV, per germline (reference sequence). The CDR3 is 12 residues long. The ends were cut back, 9 bases at V and 6 bases at J, with 12 bases in the middle. The CDR3 sequence is CARNAGSNEQFF. The CDR3 nucleotides are TGTGCCAGGAACGCGGGGAGCAATGAGCAGTTCTTC.

This clonotype was counted ten times or more. The chain combines TRBV12-3 or TRBV12-4 with TRBJ1-5; no clear D. There are 13 residues in the CDR3. V lost 6 bases and J 0 bases, leaving 6 bases between the germline ends. CDR3 sequence: CASRDDSNQPQHF. DNA for the CDR3: TGTGCCAGCAGGGACGATAGCAATCAGCCCCAGCATTTT.

In this sample, this clonotype turned up many times. The chain recombines TRBV2 with TRBJ2-2; 8 positions agree with TRBD1. This CDR3 spans 13 amino acids. Germline V CDR1 and CDR2: SNHLY, FYNNEI. Trimming took 7 bases from V and 9 from J; bases not matched to a gene: 7. CDR3 residues: CASKDRGGRELFF. The CDR3 DNA sequence: TGTGCCAGCAAAGACAGGGGCGGGAGGGAGCTGTTTTTT.

CDR3 region: CSVWLAGAGQYF. The DNA for the CDR3 is TGCAGTGTTTGGCTAGCGGGAGCAGGGCAGTACTTC. The chain uses TRBV20-1 and TRBJ2-7; 10 nucleotides agree with TRBD2. The CDR3 length is 12 residues. The germline V gene has CDR1 DFQATT and CDR2 SNEGSKA (reference sequence). V trimming: 7 bases; J trimming: 9 bases; junction bases outside the gene matches: 9.

This clonotype was recorded at least ten times. The chain has TRBV11-2 and TRBJ2-2, with D perhaps assigned TRBD1 or TRBD2 (7 bases each). CDR1 is SGHAT, CDR2 FQNNGV, per germline. There are 18 residues in the CDR3. Between the trimmed V and J ends, which lost 3 bases and 6 bases, there was a span of 23 bases. The CDR3 sequence: CASSFIPITGEGAGELFF. CDR3 nucleotide sequence: TGTGCCAGCAGCTTTATACCTATAACAGGGGAGGGGGCCGGGGAGCTGTTTTTT. Full variable domain (outside the CDR3, taken from reference TRBV11-2 and TRBJ2-2): EAGVAQSPRYKIIEKRQSVAFWCNPISGHATLYWYQQILGQGPKLLIQFQNNGVVDDSQLPKDRFSAERLKGVDSTLKIQPAKLEDSAVYLCASSFIPITGEGAGELFFGEGSRLTVL.

The chain carries TRBV6-2 or TRBV6-3 and TRBJ2-7; TRBD2 might be the D (6 bases). The CDR3 runs 16 residues. V dropped 3 bases and J dropped 5 bases, with 20 bases sitting between them. CDR1 and CDR2 (germline): MNHEY, SVGEGT. In DNA, the CDR3 is TGTGCCAGCAGTTATGTCACCGTAAATAGGACTAACGAGCAGTACTTC. It codes for CASSYVTVNRTNEQYF.

This clonotype has just a few counts. This sequence joins TRBV5-5 and TRBJ2-7; weak D call: TRBD1 (6 bases). This CDR3 spans 16 amino acids. The germline V gene has CDR1 SGHKS and CDR2 YYEKEE (reference sequence). Trimming removed 1 base at V and 2 bases at J, with 16 bases between. CDR3 region: CASSLSQGLRPYEQYF. CDR3 sequence (DNA): TGTGCCAGCAGCTTGAGCCAGGGGCTCCGTCCCTACGAGCAGTACTTC.

This clonotype was seen repeatedly, ten times or more. The chain combines TRBV28 with TRBJ1-5; no clear D. V shed 1 base and J shed 6 bases, with 10 bases lying between them. CDR1 MDHEN and CDR2 SYDVKM come from the germline V gene. This CDR3 comprises 14 residues. The CDR3 nucleotides read TGTGCCAGCAGTTTATTCCCCGTTGGTCAGCCCCAGCATTTT. It is translated as CASSLFPVGQPQHF.

This clonotype has more than one count but fewer than ten. V and J are TRBV29-1 and TRBJ2-2, with 9 positions matching TRBD1. This CDR3 is built from 13 residues. In germline, CDR1 is SQVTM, CDR2 ANQGSEA. J gave up 6 bases and V 4 bases, and 3 bases lay outside the gene matches. Here the CDR3 reads CSVGGTGSGELFF. CDR3 nucleotides: TGCAGCGTTGGCGGGACAGGGTCCGGGGAGCTGTTTTTT.

The chain employs TRBV5-4 and TRBJ1-1, with 11 nucleotides matching TRBD1. The CDR3 contains 15 residues. Germline V gene lookup returns CDR1 SGHNT and CDR2 YYREEE (reference sequence). V lost 4 bases to trimming and J lost 3 bases; unmatched junction nucleotides: 5. The CDR3 spells CASSPGQGAYTEAFF. In nucleotides, the CDR3 is TGTGCCAGCAGCCCTGGACAGGGGGCATACACTGAAGCTTTCTTT.

This clonotype was recorded at least ten times. The V and J genes are TRBV12-3 or TRBV12-4 and TRBJ1-5; no definite D call. V dropped 1 base and J dropped 0 bases, with 10 bases sitting between them. CDR3 length equals 16 residues. DNA of the CDR3: TGTGCCAGCAGTTTAGTGGGTGGTCTTAGCAATCAGCCCCAGCATTTT. Its protein is CASSLVGGLSNQPQHF.

This clonotype was seen many times. The chain combines TRBV27 with TRBJ2-7; D is undetermined. CDR3 length: 15 amino acids. Trimming cost V 6 bases and J 0 bases, with 15 bases left between them. From germline, CDR1 is MNHEY and CDR2 SMNVEV (reference sequence). The CDR3 loop is CASRRQTDPSYEQYF. The CDR3 nucleotides read TGTGCCAGCAGACGGCAGACGGACCCCTCCTACGAGCAGTACTTC.

Remarks on this clonotype: With a much larger clone just one base away, this may be a read error. V is TRBV7-2 and J is TRBJ1-1; tentative D call: TRBD1 (5 bases). The CDR3 spans 16 residues. Per germline, CDR1 SGHTA and CDR2 FQGNSA. V was pared by 5 bases and J by 1 base, with 17 bases between. CDR3 bases: TGTGCCAGCAGCCCCAGGGTCGGGATGAAGAACACTGAAGCTTTCTTT. It translates to CASSPRVGMKNTEAFF.

A remark on this clonotype: This probably arose from a read error, given a far larger clone one base away. The V and J genes are TRBV6-6 and TRBJ1-1; 7 bases agree with TRBD1. CDR3 length: 14 residues. The V gene's germline CDR1 is MNHNY and CDR2 SVGAGI (reference sequence). The CDR3 reads CASTPTGLNAEAFF. CDR3 nucleotides: TGTGCCAGCACCCCGACAGGGTTGAACGCTGAAGCTTTCTTT.

CDR3 sequence reads: CASSQVPGRTDTQYF. CDR3 nucleotides: TGTGCCAGCAGCCAAGTTCCGGGGCGAACAGATACGCAGTATTTT. The rearrangement uses TRBV14 and TRBJ2-3, with D possibly being TRBD1 or TRBD2 (5 bases each). Germline values: CDR1 SGHDN, CDR2 FVKESK. V was clipped by 1 base and J by 3 bases, with 11 bases between them. The length of the CDR3 is 15 residues. The variable domain in full, completed from reference TRBV14 and TRBJ2-3, reads EAGVTQFPSHSVIEKGQTVTLRCDPISGHDNLYWYRRVMGKEIKFLLHFVKESKQDESGMPNNRFLAERTGGTYSTLKVQPAELEDSGVYFCASSQVPGRTDTQYFGPGTRLTVL.

V gene TRBV5-6 combines with J gene TRBJ1-1; TRBD1 aligns across 8 bases. Germline V CDR1 and CDR2: SGHDT, YYEEEE. The CDR3 spans 12 residues. V gave up 4 bases and J gave up 10 bases; unmatched junction bases: 6. CDR3 protein: CASSLWTGPAFF. The CDR3 bases are TGTGCCAGCAGCCTGTGGACAGGGCCAGCTTTCTTT.

At least ten counts were recorded for this clonotype. The chain has TRBV2 and TRBJ1-1; TRBD1 agrees at 8 bases. Germline CDR1 is SNHLY and CDR2 is FYNNEI. This CDR3 is 15 amino acids long. The trim removed 6 bases at V and 0 bases at J, leaving 6 bases unmatched. The CDR3 DNA is TGTGCCAGCAGGGGACAGGCTCGCATGAACACTGAAGCTTTCTTT. This encodes CASRGQARMNTEAFF.